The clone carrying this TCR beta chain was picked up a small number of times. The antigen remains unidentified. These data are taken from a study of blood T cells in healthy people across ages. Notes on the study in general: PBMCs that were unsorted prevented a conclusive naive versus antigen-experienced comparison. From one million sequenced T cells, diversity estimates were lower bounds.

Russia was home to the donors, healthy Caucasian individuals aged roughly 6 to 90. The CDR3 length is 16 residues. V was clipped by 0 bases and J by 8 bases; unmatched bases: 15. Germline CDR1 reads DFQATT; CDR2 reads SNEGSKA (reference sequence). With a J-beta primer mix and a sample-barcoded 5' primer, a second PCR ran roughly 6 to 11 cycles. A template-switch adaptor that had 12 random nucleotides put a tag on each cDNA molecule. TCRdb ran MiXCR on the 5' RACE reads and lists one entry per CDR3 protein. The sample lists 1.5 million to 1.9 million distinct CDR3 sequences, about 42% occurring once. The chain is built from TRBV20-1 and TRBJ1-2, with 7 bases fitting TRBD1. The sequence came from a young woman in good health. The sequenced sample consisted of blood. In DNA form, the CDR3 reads TGCAGTGCTAGAGATCTGCGTAGATCGACAGGGAAAGGCTACACCTTC. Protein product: CSARDLRRSTGKGYTF.